These 6 T cell receptor beta chains were sequenced from one sample in a study of T cell responses to AZD1222 COVID-19 vaccine. Measured with immunoSEQ multiplex PCR; TCRdb has only the in-frame clones, and not every one. The sample has roughly 150,000 clones, 80% to 90% seen once; the top ten hold about 5%. The starting material was peripheral blood, obtained on day 0 of AZD1222 vaccination. The receptors come from an adult in good health.

V gene TRBV4-3 combines with J gene TRBJ2-5; D may match TRBD1 or TRBD2 (5 bases each). Trimming pared 0 bases from V and 11 bases from J, leaving 13 bases between. This CDR3 contains 13 residues. From germline, CDR1 is LGHNA and CDR2 YSLEER. This CDR3 reads CASSQDGGREQYF. In nucleotides, the CDR3 is TGCGCCAGCAGCCAAGATGGAGGCAGGGAGCAGTACTTC.

The chain combines TRBV7-9 with TRBJ1-1, with D perhaps matching TRBD1 (5 bases). Trimming took 1 base from V and 11 from J, leaving 8 bases between them. The CDR3 extends over 11 amino acids. The germline V gene encodes CDR1 SEHNR and CDR2 FQNEAQ (reference sequence). This CDR3 reads CASSLGDLAFF. CDR3 coding DNA: TGTGCCAGCAGCTTAGGGGACTTGGCTTTCTTT.

V usage is TRBV2 and J usage is TRBJ1-2; D gene ambiguous. This CDR3 contains 13 residues. V lost 4 bases to trimming and J lost 4 bases, with 10 bases between them. Per germline, CDR1 SNHLY and CDR2 FYNNEI. CDR3 sequence reads: CASSASVAYGYTF. CDR3 in DNA: TGTGCCAGCAGTGCATCAGTAGCCTATGGCTACACCTTC.

The V gene is TRBV28, the J gene TRBJ2-5, with 7 bases matching TRBD2. Trimming removed 5 bases from V and 0 bases from J; junction bases left unmatched: 6. The CDR3 spans 15 residues. Germline V gene lookup returns CDR1 MDHEN and CDR2 SYDVKM. The CDR3 coding sequence is TGTGCCAGCAGTGGCCCCGGGGGGTACCAAGAGACCCAGTACTTC. Translating gives CASSGPGGYQETQYF.

The rearrangement links TRBV19 to TRBJ1-5; D call uncertain. The CDR3 runs 16 residues. Per germline, CDR1 LNHDA and CDR2 SQIVND (reference sequence). The V end was cut by 6 bases, the J end by 5 bases, with 20 bases between. The CDR3 spells CASSTPDKWRDQPQHF. CDR3 in DNA: TGTGCCAGTAGCACTCCAGACAAATGGAGGGATCAGCCCCAGCATTTT.

The chain uses TRBV18 and TRBJ1-2; 9 bases agree with TRBD1. The CDR3 totals 13 residues. The germline V gene encodes CDR1 KGHSH and CDR2 LQKENI. V shed 6 bases, J shed 8 bases, and the junction held 7 bases outside the gene matches. The CDR3 bases are TGTGCCAGCTCCGGGACAGGGTATCTCGGCTACACCTTC. This gives the protein CASSGTGYLGYTF.